Described below is a single TCR beta chain sequence and its context. No cognate antigen has been identified for it. It has no much larger one-base neighbor in the sample; base qualities were not kept. Libraries were prepared through the immunoSEQ multiplex PCR assay. For the multiplex PCR, a mixture combining 60 forward primers for TCR Vbeta segments and 13 reverse primers for TCR Jbeta segments was used. The CDR3 region of rearranged TCR beta genes was amplified from genomic DNA by a multiplex PCR assay. Amplified TCR beta libraries were sequenced as 87-base-pair reads on the Illumina HiSeq System. In the source study's methods: A later analysis tallied 80 million to 95 million unique TCR beta chains across the approximately 670 repertoires, and approximately 12 million of those chains were shared by two or more donors. Raw reads were error-corrected and collapsed into unique sequences by a nearest-neighbor algorithm in which closely related sequences were merged to remove PCR and sequencing errors. V, D and J gene segments were assigned by aligning CDR3 sequences to IMGT reference sequences. For a sequence to be retained, a match of at least six nucleotides to both a V gene segment and a J gene segment was required. Rearrangements were classified as productive when the CDR3 lacked stop codons and remained in frame with V and J, and all other rearrangements were classified as non-productive. CDR3 was defined according to IMGT convention as the region running from the second conserved V-encoded cysteine to the conserved J-encoded phenylalanine. The earlier analysis of about 560 of the donors excluded any sequence lacking an unambiguous match to a single V gene segment. An earlier analysis of 587 of the donors classified V segments as functional when productive rearrangements were above 56.7% and as segregating when the standard deviation between donors was above 5%. A statistical classification framework was built for diagnosing cytomegalovirus status from the catalog of TCR beta chain sequences. V and J gene assignment, in a later analysis, came from comparing TCR nucleotide sequences with IMGT/GENE-DB human TR gene sequences. Using the TCRdist pipeline, a later analysis assigned CDR3 sequences along with most-parsimonious VDJ recombination scenarios. A later analysis defined each TCR beta chain by its CDR3 amino acid sequence plus V-gene family, and excluded reads lacking a unique V-gene family. A later analysis removed roughly 590 highly shared, low-generation-probability nucleotide sequences to deal with suspected cross-contamination and a sequencing artifact. In a later analysis, a clonal expansion index for each public chain was calculated from normalized within-repertoire ranks of inferred template counts. In a later analysis, generation probabilities were computed with a VDJ recombination model fitted to out-of-frame rearrangements, and the resulting probabilities were checked against IGoR. Hypergeometric tests were used in a later analysis to score TCR-TCR, TCR-HLA and TCR-CMV co-occurrence, with a repertoire-size bias correction applied to the TCR pairs. In a later analysis, false discovery rates were estimated by permuting HLA or CMV assignments 20 times. In a later analysis, co-occurring TCRs were grouped with DBSCAN, and TCRdist sequence similarity was added when clustering was performed within HLA-allele-positive subsets. Repertoires with fewer than 30,000 or more than 120,000 public chains, plus five repertoires with anomalous nucleotide sharing, were excluded from co-occurrence clustering. TCRdb's version of the immuneACCESS table is confined to in-frame rearrangements and falls short of the full clone set. An unresolved V gene accounts for under half of the shortfall where checked; the remainder is of unknown origin. From that table come the V and J calls and clone size; the DNA was used to work out D and trimming. The sample contains 150,000 to 200,000 clones, under 85% of them found a single time. The leading ten clones occupy approximately 1.4% of the sample.

Based on the germline V gene, the CDR1 and CDR2 sequences are MNHNS and SASEGT. V was cut back by 8 bases and J by 8 bases, leaving a gap of 18 bases between them. The CDR3, cysteine through phenylalanine, is 13 amino acids long. Just the 39-base CDR3 DNA is kept, in frame starting at base 1. This sample was included in a study of cytomegalovirus exposure and HLA in healthy donors (dated by TCRdb to the late 2010s). For the study in its entirety: In an earlier analysis of under 750 of the donors, approximately 300 Gb of sequence data and roughly 100 million unique TCR beta sequences from about 179 million T cells were reported. Among the roughly 370 genotyped donors, roughly 80% belonged to the genetic ancestry cluster associated with self-reported Caucasian donors. In addition to the first cohort of around 670 subjects, a separate validation cohort of 120 different subjects was used. About 310 gigabases of sequencing data and around 87 million unique TCR sequences were included in an early release covering several hundred HLA-typed donors. The number of typed donors differed by locus: roughly 629-640 for A, B, C, DRB1 and DQB1; 500 to 550 for DQA1; approximately 600 for DPA1; and about 470 for DPB1. Because of strong linkage in the cohort, 5 or 6 DR-DQ haplotypes were treated as single units for association and clustering. A later genetic analysis took genome-wide SNP genotypes for about three fifths of the 666 donors and used that subset as a discovery cohort. In a later analysis, previously published TCR beta repertoires from more than 500 donors were re-analyzed and high-resolution HLA genotyping was added so that TCR occurrence patterns could be studied. Both class I and class II loci were covered by HLA typing, at four-digit resolution. The aim of the study was to test whether cataloging public T cell receptors could identify signatures of past pathogen exposure. All discovery cohort repertoires had been generated on a single sequencing platform. The later analysis used no new phenotypic data to find candidate immune exposures, relying instead on TCR beta sequences and their occurrence across donors. Alongside the repertoire data, information on donor age, sex, ethnicity and CMV serostatus was compiled. The T cell repertoires of under 750 subjects were profiled by immunosequencing and related to cytomegalovirus serostatus. On average, around 230,000 unique TCR beta nucleotide sequences were sequenced per donor among roughly 430 genotyped donors of the cohort, with roughly 18% of those sequences being non-productive. An earlier analysis of 450 to 750 of the donors used high-throughput TCR beta sequencing to judge whether each TCR beta V gene segment behaved as functional or pseudogenic. The study combined high-throughput TCR immunosequencing, statistical association of individual TCRs with disease status, and machine learning to predict cytomegalovirus infection status. Points the paper makes about the study in general: This cohort had only TCR beta chains sequenced, and the lack of alpha or paired-chain data limited which features could be detected. Because some donors lacked HLA typing at each locus, the association tests relied only on the typed subset. In vitro tests confirmed that three of the cytomegalovirus-associated TCR beta chains recognize cytomegalovirus antigens. A cluster of highly shared sequence variants was judged likely to represent a technical artifact of the sequencing pipeline. In a later analysis, HLA-associated TCR beta chains showed more clonal expansion and lower generation probabilities than non-associated chains that were equally common. Roughly uniform sequencing depth across donors was assumed in presence/absence analyses, although this assumption may not hold. In an earlier analysis of some 640 of the donors, most TCR beta V segments were observed in productive rearrangements about 90% or about 30% of the time, broadly matching IMGT annotations. Across donors, most TCR sequences were observed very rarely, whereas some public TCRs were present in many individuals. According to a later analysis, parvovirus B19, influenza, CMV and Epstein-Barr virus appeared linked to several top co-occurrence clusters. A later analysis found that TCR association rates varied across HLA loci, with DRB1 alleles showing the most associated TCRs and HLA-C alleles the fewest. Compared with the 666-donor mean, donors in an Asian-associated ancestry cluster had fewer N-insertions in productive TCRs, according to a later genetic analysis. Some IMGT-functional V segments, including TRBV6-2 and TRBV6-3, could not be told apart with the 87-base-pair reads, so those segments were excluded. In the study, around 160 TCR beta chains were listed as associated with cytomegalovirus. A later analysis found that most CMV-associated TCR beta chains appeared HLA-restricted, with HLA associations seemingly driven largely by CMV exposure. Strong co-occurrence of HLA alleles, especially DR and DQ, made assigning TCR associations to individual alleles difficult. It was suggested by the authors that the approach could potentially be generalized to other disease states and immunological phenotypes. In both the original and validation cohorts, the classifier was reported to diagnose cytomegalovirus status with high specificity and sensitivity. In a later genetic analysis, a missense DCLRE1C variant was associated with V-gene and J-gene trimming of TCR beta chains, and the association was replicated in an independent cohort. The only immune exposure information available for the cohort was CMV serostatus. A further reported finding was that TCR beta sequences accurately predicted the HLA-A and HLA-B alleles for most subjects in the first cohort. Because counts were too low, roughly 17 rarely observed V segments, including chromosome 9 orphons, were left out of the earlier analysis of roughly 600 of the donors. Linkage disequilibrium might explain the correlated functional status among segregating V segments, but an unknown experimental factor could not be excluded. Specific HLA alleles were associated with 15,000 to 20,000 TCR beta sequences at a false discovery rate of 0.05 in a later analysis.

The cohort comprised fewer than 750 healthy bone marrow donors. Cohort members were all nominally healthy when sampled, although unrecorded immune exposures were likely present. The donor tested CMV seronegative and was one of the 352 seronegative cohort members. A peripheral blood sample was collected from each donor, and TCR beta sequencing was performed on peripheral blood mononuclear cells. The Qiagen DNeasy Blood Extraction Kit was used to extract genomic DNA from the blood cell samples. Sequenced material: PBMCs. The V and J segments used are TRBV6-1 and TRBJ1-2; the D gene is not confidently resolved. The source is a woman aged 25 to 39 in good health and CMV-seronegative. In nucleotides, the sequence is TGTGCCAGCTGGGAAGGAGGCATTGGAGGCTACACCTTC. Translated, this gives CASWEGGIGGYTF.